This T cell receptor (beta chain) stems from a study of CD8 T cells in Susac syndrome. The CDR3 spans 14 residues. The germline V gene encodes CDR1 SEHNR and CDR2 FQNEAQ (reference sequence). Trimming removed 1 base at V and 5 bases at J, with 12 bases between. Random hexamers were used to reverse transcribe 0.5 to 1 ug of RNA. Each CDR3 protein gets one entry after TCRdb re-called the immunoSEQ multiplex PCR reads with MiXCR. The sample carries 92,000 or so distinct CDR3 sequences, 95% to 97% recorded once. This clonotype originated in a human donor with Susac syndrome. The chain carries TRBV7-9 and TRBJ2-7; D perhaps matches TRBD1 (5 bases). The source material was CD8+ T cells from PBMCs. Here the CDR3 reads CASSLGAGMDEQYF. The DNA for the CDR3 is TGTGCCAGCAGCTTAGGTGCAGGGATGGACGAGCAGTACTTC.